This TCR beta chain was found in a study of OX40 agonist ivuxolimab in advanced cancers. TCRdb keeps only in-frame clones here, not all; method: immunoSEQ multiplex PCR. This table holds about 44,000 clones, approximately 80% found once. Blood draws occurred at baseline, cycle 4 day 1, and cycle 7 day 1. The germline V gene encodes CDR1 MGHDK and CDR2 SYGVNS. The germline V and J ends were trimmed by 2 bases and 4 bases, with 8 bases remaining between them. This CDR3 is built from 13 residues. V gene TRBV25-1 combines with J gene TRBJ1-1, with D hard to call. This material consisted of CD4+ or CD8+ T cells sorted from blood, taken in a trial of the OX40 agonist ivuxolimab. The clonotype was recovered from an adult with an advanced solid tumor such as melanoma, head and neck, liver or kidney cancer. The CDR3 reads CASSEQLTTEAFF. In nucleotides, the CDR3 is TGTGCCAGCAGTGAACAGTTGACCACTGAAGCTTTCTTT.